This passage covers 6 T cell receptor beta chains from one sample sequenced in a study of blood T cell repertoires in COVID-19. Clones were read by immunoSEQ multiplex PCR, and TCRdb kept only the in-frame ones, dropping some. The data hold approximately 250,000 clones, with about 90% observed a single time. The sample comprised peripheral blood. The receptors shown here come from a woman between 70 and 85 years old with COVID-19, enrolled during active disease.

CDR3 in amino acids: CASSRQGAEAFF. CDR3 bases: TGTGCCAGCAGTAGACAGGGGGCTGAAGCTTTCTTT. The V call is TRBV6-6, the J call TRBJ1-1, with TRBD1 identical over 9 bases. This CDR3 has 12 residues. The germline V gene encodes CDR1 MNHNY and CDR2 SVGAGI (reference sequence). V lost 5 bases and J lost 6; bases outside the gene matches: 1.

V gene TRBV6-2 or TRBV6-3 combines with J gene TRBJ1-1; the match to TRBD1 covers 7 bases. In germline, CDR1 is MNHEY, CDR2 SVGEGT. Trimming at V came to 5 bases and at J to 1 base, leaving 13 bases not matched to a gene. The CDR3 length is 17 residues. The CDR3 sequence is CASSPPRQGFWNTEAFF. In DNA form, the CDR3 reads TGTGCCAGCAGTCCCCCGAGACAGGGTTTTTGGAACACTGAAGCTTTCTTT.

The chain uses TRBV5-6 and TRBJ1-2; 8 nucleotides align to TRBD1. After removal of 1 base from V and 6 bases from J, the junction contained 8 bases not matched to a gene. There are 15 residues in the CDR3. Germline CDR1 is SGHDT and CDR2 is YYEEEE. CDR3 DNA sequence: TGTGCCAGCAGCTTGCAGGGACAGGTTCTCGATGGCTACACCTTC. Translation gives CASSLQGQVLDGYTF. Full variable domain (missing parts from reference TRBV5-6 and TRBJ1-2): DAGVTQSPTHLIKTRGQQVTLRCSPKSGHDTVSWYQQALGQGPQFIFQYYEEEERQRGNFPDRFSGHQFPNYSSELNVNALLLGDSALYLCASSLQGQVLDGYTFGSGTRLTVV.

This clone was detected once. The chain is built from TRBV11-3 and TRBJ1-4; tentative D call: TRBD1 (6 bases). Germline lookup yields CDR1 SGHNT and CDR2 YENEEA. Trimming shortened V by 4 bases and J by 2 bases, and 11 bases separated the two germline ends. The CDR3 runs to 15 residues. The CDR3 sequence is CASSWRGQTNEKLFF. CDR3 bases: TGTGCCAGCAGCTGGCGGGGGCAGACTAATGAAAAACTGTTTTTT.

The genes are TRBV30 and TRBJ1-5; 11 bases agree with TRBD1. The length of the CDR3 is 15 residues. Germline V gene data show CDR1 as GTSNPN and CDR2 as SVGIG (reference sequence). V lost 2 bases, J lost 7 bases, and 7 bases stayed unmatched. This CDR3 reads CAWSSGQGAGQPQHF. The CDR3 DNA reads as TGTGCCTGGAGTAGCGGACAGGGGGCCGGGCAGCCCCAGCATTTT.

This sequence joins TRBV7-9 and TRBJ1-1; D is unresolved. Germline lookup yields CDR1 SEHNR and CDR2 FQNEAQ (reference sequence). The CDR3 contains 14 residues. Trimming took 2 bases from V and 5 from J, leaving 12 bases between them. In DNA form, the CDR3 reads TGTGCCAGCAGCTTATCCGGGTTGGCGACTGAAGCTTTCTTT. It is translated as CASSLSGLATEAFF. Using reference TRBV7-9 and TRBJ1-1 for the parts outside the CDR3, the full variable domain is DTGVSQNPRHKITKRGQNVTFRCDPISEHNRLYWYRQTLGQGPEFLTYFQNEAQLEKSRLLSDRFSAERPKGSFSTLEIQRTEQGDSAMYLCASSLSGLATEAFFGQGTRLTVV.